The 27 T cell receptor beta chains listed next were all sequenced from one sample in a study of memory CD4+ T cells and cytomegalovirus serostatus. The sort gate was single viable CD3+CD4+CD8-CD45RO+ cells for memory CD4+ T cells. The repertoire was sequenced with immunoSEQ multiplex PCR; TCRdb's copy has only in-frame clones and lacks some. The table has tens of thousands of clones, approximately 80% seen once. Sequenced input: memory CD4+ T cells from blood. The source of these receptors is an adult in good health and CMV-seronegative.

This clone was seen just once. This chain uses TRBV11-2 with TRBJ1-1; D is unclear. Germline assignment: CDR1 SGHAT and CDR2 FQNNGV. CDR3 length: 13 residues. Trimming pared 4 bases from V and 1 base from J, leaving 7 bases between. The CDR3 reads CASSSQTNTEAFF. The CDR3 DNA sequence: TGTGCCAGCAGCTCTCAAACGAACACTGAAGCTTTCTTT.

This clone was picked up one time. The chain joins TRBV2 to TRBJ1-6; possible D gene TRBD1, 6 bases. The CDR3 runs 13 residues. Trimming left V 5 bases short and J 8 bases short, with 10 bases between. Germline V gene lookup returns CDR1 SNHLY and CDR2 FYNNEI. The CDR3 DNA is TGTGCCAGCAGTAGTGGGACACATTCACCCCTCCACTTT. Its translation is CASSSGTHSPLHF.

The CDR3 DNA sequence: TGTGCCAGCAGTCAAAGCGGCGAGCAGTACTTC. It yields the protein CASSQSGEQYF. The V and J genes are TRBV7-2 and TRBJ2-7, with D perhaps TRBD2 (5 bases). The V gene's germline CDR1 is SGHTA and CDR2 FQGNSA. The length of the CDR3 is 11 residues. V gave up 6 bases and J gave up 6 bases, with 9 bases separating them.

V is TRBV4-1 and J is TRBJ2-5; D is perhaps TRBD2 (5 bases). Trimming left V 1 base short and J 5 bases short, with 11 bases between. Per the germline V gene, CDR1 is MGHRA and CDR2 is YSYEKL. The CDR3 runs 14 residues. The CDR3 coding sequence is TGCGCCAGCAGCCAAGCCCTAGCCCCTGAGACCCAGTACTTC. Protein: CASSQALAPETQYF.

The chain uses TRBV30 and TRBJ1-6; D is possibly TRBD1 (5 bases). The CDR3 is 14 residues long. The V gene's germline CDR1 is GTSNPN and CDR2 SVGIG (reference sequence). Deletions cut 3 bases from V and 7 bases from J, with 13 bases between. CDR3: CAWRDSGWNSPLHF. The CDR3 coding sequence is TGTGCCTGGAGGGACTCAGGGTGGAATTCACCCCTCCACTTT.

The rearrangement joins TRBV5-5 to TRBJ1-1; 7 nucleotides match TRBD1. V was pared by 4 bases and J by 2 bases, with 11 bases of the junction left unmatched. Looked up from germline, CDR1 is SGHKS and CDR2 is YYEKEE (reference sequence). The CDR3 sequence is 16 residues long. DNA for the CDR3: TGTGCCAGCAGCGCCATAACGGGACAGTCTAACACTGAAGCTTTCTTT. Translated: CASSAITGQSNTEAFF.

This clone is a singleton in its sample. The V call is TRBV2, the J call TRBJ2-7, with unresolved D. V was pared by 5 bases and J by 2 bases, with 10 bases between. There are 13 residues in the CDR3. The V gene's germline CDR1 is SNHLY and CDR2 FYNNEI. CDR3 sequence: CASSPYSAYEQYF. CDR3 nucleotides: TGTGCCAGCAGTCCCTATTCGGCCTACGAGCAGTACTTC.

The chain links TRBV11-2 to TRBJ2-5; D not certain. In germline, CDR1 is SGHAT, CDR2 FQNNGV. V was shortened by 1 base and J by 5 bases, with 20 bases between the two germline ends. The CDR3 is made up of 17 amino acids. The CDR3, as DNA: TGTGCCAGCAGCTTAGGATCCTTATGGAATTGGGGTGAGACCCAGTACTTC. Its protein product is CASSLGSLWNWGETQYF.

CDR3 DNA: TGTGCCAGCAGTCTCTACACTGAAGCTTTCTTT. Its protein is CASSLYTEAFF. V is TRBV2 and J is TRBJ1-1; D not certain. This CDR3 contains 11 residues. CDR1 is SNHLY and CDR2 is FYNNEI in the germline V gene. V was cut by 5 bases and J by 3 bases, with 4 bases left in between.

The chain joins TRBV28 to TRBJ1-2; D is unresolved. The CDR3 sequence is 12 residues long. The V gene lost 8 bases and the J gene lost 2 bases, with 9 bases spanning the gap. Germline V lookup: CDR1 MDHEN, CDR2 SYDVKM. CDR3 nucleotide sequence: TGTGCCAGCTCCCCGAACAACTATGGCTACACCTTC. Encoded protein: CASSPNNYGYTF.

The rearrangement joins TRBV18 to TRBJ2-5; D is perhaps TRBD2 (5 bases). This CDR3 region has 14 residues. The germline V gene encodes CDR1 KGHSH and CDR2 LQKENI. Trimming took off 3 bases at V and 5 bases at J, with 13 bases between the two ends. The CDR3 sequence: CASSPPDSRETQYF. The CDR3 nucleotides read TGTGCCAGCTCACCCCCGGACTCCCGGGAGACCCAGTACTTC.

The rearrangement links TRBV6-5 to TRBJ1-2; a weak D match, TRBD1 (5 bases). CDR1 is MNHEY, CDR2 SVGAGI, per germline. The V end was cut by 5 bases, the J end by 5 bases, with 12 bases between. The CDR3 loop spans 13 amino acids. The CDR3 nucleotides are TGTGCCAGCAGTGTCTCCGGGACTTATGGCTACACCTTC. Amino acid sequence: CASSVSGTYGYTF.

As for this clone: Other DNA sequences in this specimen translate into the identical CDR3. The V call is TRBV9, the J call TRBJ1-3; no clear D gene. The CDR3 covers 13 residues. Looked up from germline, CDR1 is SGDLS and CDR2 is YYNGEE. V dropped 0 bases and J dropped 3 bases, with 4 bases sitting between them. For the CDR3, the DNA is TGTGCCAGCAGCGTAGGTGGTGGAAACACCATATATTTT. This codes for CASSVGGGNTIYF.

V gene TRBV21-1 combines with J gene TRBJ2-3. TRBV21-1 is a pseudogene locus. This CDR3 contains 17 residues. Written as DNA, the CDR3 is TGTGCCAGCAGCAATACCCCGGGCAGACTTAGCACAGATACGCAGTATTTT. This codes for CASSNTPGRLSTDTQYF.

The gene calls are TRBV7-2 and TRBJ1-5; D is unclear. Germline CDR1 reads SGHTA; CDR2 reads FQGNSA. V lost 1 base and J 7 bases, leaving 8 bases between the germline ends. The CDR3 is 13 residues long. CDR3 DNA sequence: TGTGCCAGCAGCTTAGGCCTAAAACAGCCCCAGCATTTT. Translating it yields CASSLGLKQPQHF.

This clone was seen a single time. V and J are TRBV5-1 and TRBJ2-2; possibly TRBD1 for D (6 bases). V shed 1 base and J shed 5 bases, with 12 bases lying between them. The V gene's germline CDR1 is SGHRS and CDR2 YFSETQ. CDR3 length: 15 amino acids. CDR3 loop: CASSLLGQTTGELFF. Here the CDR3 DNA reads TGCGCCAGCAGCTTGTTAGGACAGACAACCGGGGAGCTGTTTTTT.

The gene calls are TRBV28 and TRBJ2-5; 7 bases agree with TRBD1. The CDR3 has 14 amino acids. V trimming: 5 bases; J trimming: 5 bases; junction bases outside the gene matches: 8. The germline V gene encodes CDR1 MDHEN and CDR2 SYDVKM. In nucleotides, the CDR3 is TGTGCCAGCAGTCCGCGGACAGGTCAGGAGACCCAGTACTTC. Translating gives CASSPRTGQETQYF.

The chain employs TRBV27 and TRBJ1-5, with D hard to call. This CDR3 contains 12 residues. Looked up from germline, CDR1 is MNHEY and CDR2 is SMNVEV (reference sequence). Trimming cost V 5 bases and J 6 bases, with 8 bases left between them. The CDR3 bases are TGTGCCAGCAGTGGTACGGGTCAGCCCCAGCATTTT. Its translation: CASSGTGQPQHF.

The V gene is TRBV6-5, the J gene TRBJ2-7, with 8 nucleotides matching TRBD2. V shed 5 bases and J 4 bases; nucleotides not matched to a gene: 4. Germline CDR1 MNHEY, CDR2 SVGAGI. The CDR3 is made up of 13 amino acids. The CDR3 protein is CASSRTSGYEQYF. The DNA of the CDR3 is TGTGCCAGCAGTCGCACTAGCGGTTACGAGCAGTACTTC.

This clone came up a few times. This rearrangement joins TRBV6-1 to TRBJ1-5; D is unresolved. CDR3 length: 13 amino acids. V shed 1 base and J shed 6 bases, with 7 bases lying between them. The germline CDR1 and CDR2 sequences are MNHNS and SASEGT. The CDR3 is CASSEVGVQPQHF. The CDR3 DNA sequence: TGTGCCAGCAGTGAAGTGGGAGTTCAGCCCCAGCATTTT.

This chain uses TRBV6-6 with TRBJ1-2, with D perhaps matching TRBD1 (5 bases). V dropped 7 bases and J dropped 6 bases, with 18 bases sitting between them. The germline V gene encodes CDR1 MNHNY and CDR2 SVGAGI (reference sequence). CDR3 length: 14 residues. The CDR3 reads CASTFQGLTNGYTF. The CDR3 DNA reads TGTGCCAGCACCTTCCAGGGACTTACCAATGGCTACACCTTC.

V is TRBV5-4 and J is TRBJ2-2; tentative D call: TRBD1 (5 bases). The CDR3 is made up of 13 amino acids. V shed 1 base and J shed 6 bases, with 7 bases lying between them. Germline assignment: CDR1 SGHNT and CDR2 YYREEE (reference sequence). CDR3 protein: CASSLQGSGELFF. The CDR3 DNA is TGTGCCAGCAGCTTGCAGGGATCCGGGGAGCTGTTTTTT. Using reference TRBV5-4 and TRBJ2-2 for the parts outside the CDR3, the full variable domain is ETGVTQSPTHLIKTRGQQVTLRCSSQSGHNTVSWYQQALGQGPQFIFQYYREEENGRGNFPPRFSGLQFPNYSSELNVNALELDDSALYLCASSLQGSGELFFGEGSRLTVL.

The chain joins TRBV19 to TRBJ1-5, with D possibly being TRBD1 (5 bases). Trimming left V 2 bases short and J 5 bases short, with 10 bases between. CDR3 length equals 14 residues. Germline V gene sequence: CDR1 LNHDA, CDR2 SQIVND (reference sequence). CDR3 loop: CASSITTGYQPQHF. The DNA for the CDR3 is TGTGCCAGTAGTATAACCACAGGTTATCAGCCCCAGCATTTT.

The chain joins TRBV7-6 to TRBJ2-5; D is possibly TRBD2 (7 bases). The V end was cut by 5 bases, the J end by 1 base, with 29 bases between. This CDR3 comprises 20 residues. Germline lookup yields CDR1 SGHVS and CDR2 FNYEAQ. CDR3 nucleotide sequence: TGTGCCAGCAGCGCCCTCGGGTATCGGGGGCGGGGGCAGTTCCAAGAGACCCAGTACTTC. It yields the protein CASSALGYRGRGQFQETQYF.

CDR3 sequence (DNA): TGTGCCAGCAGCTTAGGACAGACCCCCCGAGGTGGTTCCTACGAGCAGTACTTC. Translating gives CASSLGQTPRGGSYEQYF. The chain uses TRBV7-2 and TRBJ2-7; D may be TRBD1 (5 bases). Germline V gives CDR1 SGHTA, CDR2 FQGNSA. The V gene lost 1 base and the J gene lost 1 base, with 20 bases spanning the gap. The CDR3 has 18 amino acids.

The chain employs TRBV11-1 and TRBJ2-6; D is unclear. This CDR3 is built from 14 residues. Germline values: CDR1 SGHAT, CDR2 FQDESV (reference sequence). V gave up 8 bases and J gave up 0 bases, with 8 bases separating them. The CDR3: CASFIGSGANVLTF. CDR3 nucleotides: TGTGCCAGCTTCATAGGCTCTGGGGCCAACGTCCTGACTTTC.

DNA of the CDR3: TGCGCCAGCAGCTTCCAGGGGGGCGGTGAGACCCAGTACTTC. It translates to CASSFQGGGETQYF. The V call is TRBV5-1, the J call TRBJ2-5; perhaps TRBD1 as D (7 bases). The V end lost 2 bases, the J end lost 5 bases, and 13 bases lay between the germline ends. Germline V gene sequence: CDR1 SGHRS, CDR2 YFSETQ. The CDR3 extends over 14 amino acids.